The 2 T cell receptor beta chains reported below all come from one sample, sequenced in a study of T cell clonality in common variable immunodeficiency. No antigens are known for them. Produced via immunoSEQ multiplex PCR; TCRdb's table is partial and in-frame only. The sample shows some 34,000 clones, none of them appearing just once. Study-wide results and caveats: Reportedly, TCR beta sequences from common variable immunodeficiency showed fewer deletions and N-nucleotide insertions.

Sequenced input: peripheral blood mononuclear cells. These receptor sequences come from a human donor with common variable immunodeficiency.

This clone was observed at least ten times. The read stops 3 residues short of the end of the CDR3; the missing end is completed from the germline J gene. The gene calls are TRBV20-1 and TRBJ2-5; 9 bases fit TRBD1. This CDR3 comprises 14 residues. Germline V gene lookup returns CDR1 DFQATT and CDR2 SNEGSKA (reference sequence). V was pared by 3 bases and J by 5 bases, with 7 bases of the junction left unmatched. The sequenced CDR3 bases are TGCAGTGCTAGGGACAGGGGAAGTAGTGAGACC. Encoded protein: CSARDRGSSET. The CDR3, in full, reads CSARDRGSSETQYF.

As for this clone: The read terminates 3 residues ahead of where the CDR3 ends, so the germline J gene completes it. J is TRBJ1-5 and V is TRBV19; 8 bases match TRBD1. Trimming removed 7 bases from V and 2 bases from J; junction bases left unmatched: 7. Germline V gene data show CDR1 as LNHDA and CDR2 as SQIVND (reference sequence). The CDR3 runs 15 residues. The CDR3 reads CASKRGQGGNQPQHF. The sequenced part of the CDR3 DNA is TGTGCCAGTAAAAGAGGACAGGGAGGCAATCAGCCC.